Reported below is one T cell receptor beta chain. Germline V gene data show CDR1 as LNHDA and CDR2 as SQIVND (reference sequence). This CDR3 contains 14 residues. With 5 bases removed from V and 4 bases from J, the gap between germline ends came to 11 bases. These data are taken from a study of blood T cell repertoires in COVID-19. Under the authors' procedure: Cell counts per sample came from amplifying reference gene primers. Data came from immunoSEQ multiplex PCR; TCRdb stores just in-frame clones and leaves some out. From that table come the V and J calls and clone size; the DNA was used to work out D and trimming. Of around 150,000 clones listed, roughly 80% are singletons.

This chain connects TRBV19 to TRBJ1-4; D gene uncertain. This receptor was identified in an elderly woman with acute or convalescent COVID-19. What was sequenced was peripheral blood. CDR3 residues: CASSSRVGNEKLFF. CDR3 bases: TGTGCCAGTAGTTCCCGGGTCGGTAATGAAAAACTGTTTTTT.